The sequence of this T cell receptor (beta chain) was determined in a study of cytomegalovirus exposure and HLA in healthy donors. The CDR3 loop spans 13 amino acids. Between the trimmed V and J ends, which lost 2 bases and 5 bases, there was a span of 9 bases. Per the germline V gene, CDR1 is MNHEY and CDR2 is SMNVEV (reference sequence). Primers for the PCR totalled 60 Vbeta and 13 Jbeta. The protocol was immunoSEQ multiplex PCR, while the TCRdb copy is restricted to in-frame clones and leaves out a portion. Among about 110,000 clones, roughly two thirds were seen once, and the ten largest hold almost 8.5%. At collection, donors were nominally healthy, but unrecorded immune exposures were probable.

The sequence came from a man younger than 30 in good health and CMV-seropositive. The V gene is TRBV27, the J gene TRBJ1-1; D gene ambiguous. The material sequenced was PBMCs. CDR3 loop: CASSLTWWTEAFF. DNA for the CDR3: TGTGCCAGCAGTTTAACTTGGTGGACTGAAGCTTTCTTT.